The 10 T cell receptor beta chains below all came from one sample that was sequenced in a study of cytomegalovirus exposure and HLA in healthy donors. Primers: 60 Vbeta forward and 13 Jbeta reverse. The protocol was immunoSEQ multiplex PCR, while the TCRdb copy is restricted to in-frame clones and leaves out a portion. The table lists approximately 70,000 clones, 70% to 75% of them singletons, with 22% in the top ten. Sample: PBMCs. Every receptor here comes from a woman aged 30 to 39 in good health and CMV-seropositive.

This clone was seen a few times. The V gene is TRBV5-8, the J gene TRBJ1-1; D is undetermined. Looked up from germline, CDR1 is SGHTS and CDR2 is YDEGEE. Trimming left V 3 bases short and J 5 bases short, with 8 bases between. The CDR3 totals 12 residues. CDR3 residues: CASSSRGTEAFF. The CDR3, as DNA: TGTGCCAGCAGCTCTAGAGGAACTGAAGCTTTCTTT.

On this clone itself: Other DNA sequences of this sample code for an identical CDR3. Here the CDR3 DNA reads TGTGCCAGCAGTTACCGGGGAAGCGAAGCTTTCTTT. Translating it yields CASSYRGSEAFF. The rearrangement uses TRBV6-5 and TRBJ1-1; D unresolved. Germline values: CDR1 MNHEY, CDR2 SVGAGI. The CDR3 contains 12 residues. Trimming cost V 2 bases and J 8 bases, with 9 bases left between them.

The chain links TRBV5-4 to TRBJ2-3; TRBD2 matches at 8 bases. CDR1 and CDR2 (germline): SGHNT, YYREEE (reference sequence). The CDR3 runs 15 residues. The V segment lost 5 bases and the J segment 3 bases; nucleotides outside the gene matches: 8. CDR3 in amino acids: CASRLSGSHTDTQYF. CDR3 nucleotides: TGTGCCAGCAGACTGAGCGGGAGTCATACAGATACGCAGTATTTT.

J is TRBJ2-5 and V is TRBV30; 7 bases are a match to TRBD2. V shed 2 bases and J 5 bases; nucleotides not matched to a gene: 5. CDR1 GTSNPN and CDR2 SVGIG come from the germline V gene (reference sequence). This CDR3 has 13 amino acids. The CDR3 DNA sequence: TGTGCCTGGAGTTCAGGGAGGGTGGAGACCCAGTACTTC. Protein: CAWSSGRVETQYF. Looking up the rest from reference TRBV30 and TRBJ2-5 gives the full variable domain: SQTIHQWPATLVQPVGSPLSLECTVEGTSNPNLYWYRQAAGRGLQLLFYSVGIGQISSEVPQNLSASRPQDRQFILSSKKLLLSDSGFYLCAWSSGRVETQYFGPGTRLLVL.

The chain has TRBV10-2 and TRBJ2-7; D call uncertain. The CDR3 contains 10 residues. Trimming stripped 8 bases from V and 5 bases from J, with 7 bases between. The germline CDR1 and CDR2 sequences are WSHSY and SAAADI. This chain's CDR3 is CASLRNEQYF. In DNA, the CDR3 is TGCGCCAGCCTTAGAAACGAGCAGTACTTC.

This CDR3 reads CALQQTGGIGYTF. The CDR3 region has the DNA TGTGCCTTGCAACAGACAGGGGGCATAGGCTACACCTTC. The chain carries TRBV30 and TRBJ1-2; 10 bases fit TRBD1. This CDR3 is built from 13 residues. Germline-derived CDR1 and CDR2 are GTSNPN and SVGIG (reference sequence). V lost 7 bases, J lost 8 bases, and 10 bases stayed unmatched.

This chain uses TRBV9 with TRBJ2-5, with D possibly TRBD1 on 6 matching bases. V gave up 4 bases and J gave up 5 bases, with 12 bases separating them. Germline CDR1 is SGDLS and CDR2 is YYNGEE. The CDR3 length is 13 residues. CDR3 DNA: TGTGCCAGCAGCTCAGGGGAGCGTGAGACCCAGTACTTC. As protein: CASSSGERETQYF.

This rearrangement joins TRBV7-9 to TRBJ2-1; 15 bases are a match to TRBD2. J was trimmed by 2 bases and V by 8 bases; bases with no gene match: 4. CDR1 SEHNR and CDR2 FQNEAQ come from the germline V gene (reference sequence). The CDR3 has 16 amino acids. This CDR3 is CASFGLAGGPYNEQFF. CDR3 nucleotide sequence: TGTGCCAGCTTCGGACTAGCGGGAGGGCCCTACAATGAGCAGTTCTTC.

The chain employs TRBV6-1 and TRBJ1-1; TRBD1 might be the D (6 bases). Trimming left V 4 bases short and J 0 bases short, with 9 bases between. CDR3 length equals 14 residues. Germline-derived CDR1 and CDR2 are MNHNS and SASEGT. Here the CDR3 reads CASSVGQLNTEAFF. The DNA of the CDR3 is TGTGCCAGCAGTGTCGGACAGTTGAACACTGAAGCTTTCTTT.

This clone has only a few counts. The chain uses TRBV15 and TRBJ1-1; a possible D gene is TRBD1 (5 bases). Trimming left V 0 bases short and J 6 bases short, with 11 bases between. The V gene's germline CDR1 is LNHNV and CDR2 YYDKDF (reference sequence). This CDR3 is 14 amino acids long. The CDR3 bases are TGTGCCACCAGCAGAGAGGGGCCTGTTTCTGAAGCTTTCTTT. Protein sequence: CATSREGPVSEAFF.